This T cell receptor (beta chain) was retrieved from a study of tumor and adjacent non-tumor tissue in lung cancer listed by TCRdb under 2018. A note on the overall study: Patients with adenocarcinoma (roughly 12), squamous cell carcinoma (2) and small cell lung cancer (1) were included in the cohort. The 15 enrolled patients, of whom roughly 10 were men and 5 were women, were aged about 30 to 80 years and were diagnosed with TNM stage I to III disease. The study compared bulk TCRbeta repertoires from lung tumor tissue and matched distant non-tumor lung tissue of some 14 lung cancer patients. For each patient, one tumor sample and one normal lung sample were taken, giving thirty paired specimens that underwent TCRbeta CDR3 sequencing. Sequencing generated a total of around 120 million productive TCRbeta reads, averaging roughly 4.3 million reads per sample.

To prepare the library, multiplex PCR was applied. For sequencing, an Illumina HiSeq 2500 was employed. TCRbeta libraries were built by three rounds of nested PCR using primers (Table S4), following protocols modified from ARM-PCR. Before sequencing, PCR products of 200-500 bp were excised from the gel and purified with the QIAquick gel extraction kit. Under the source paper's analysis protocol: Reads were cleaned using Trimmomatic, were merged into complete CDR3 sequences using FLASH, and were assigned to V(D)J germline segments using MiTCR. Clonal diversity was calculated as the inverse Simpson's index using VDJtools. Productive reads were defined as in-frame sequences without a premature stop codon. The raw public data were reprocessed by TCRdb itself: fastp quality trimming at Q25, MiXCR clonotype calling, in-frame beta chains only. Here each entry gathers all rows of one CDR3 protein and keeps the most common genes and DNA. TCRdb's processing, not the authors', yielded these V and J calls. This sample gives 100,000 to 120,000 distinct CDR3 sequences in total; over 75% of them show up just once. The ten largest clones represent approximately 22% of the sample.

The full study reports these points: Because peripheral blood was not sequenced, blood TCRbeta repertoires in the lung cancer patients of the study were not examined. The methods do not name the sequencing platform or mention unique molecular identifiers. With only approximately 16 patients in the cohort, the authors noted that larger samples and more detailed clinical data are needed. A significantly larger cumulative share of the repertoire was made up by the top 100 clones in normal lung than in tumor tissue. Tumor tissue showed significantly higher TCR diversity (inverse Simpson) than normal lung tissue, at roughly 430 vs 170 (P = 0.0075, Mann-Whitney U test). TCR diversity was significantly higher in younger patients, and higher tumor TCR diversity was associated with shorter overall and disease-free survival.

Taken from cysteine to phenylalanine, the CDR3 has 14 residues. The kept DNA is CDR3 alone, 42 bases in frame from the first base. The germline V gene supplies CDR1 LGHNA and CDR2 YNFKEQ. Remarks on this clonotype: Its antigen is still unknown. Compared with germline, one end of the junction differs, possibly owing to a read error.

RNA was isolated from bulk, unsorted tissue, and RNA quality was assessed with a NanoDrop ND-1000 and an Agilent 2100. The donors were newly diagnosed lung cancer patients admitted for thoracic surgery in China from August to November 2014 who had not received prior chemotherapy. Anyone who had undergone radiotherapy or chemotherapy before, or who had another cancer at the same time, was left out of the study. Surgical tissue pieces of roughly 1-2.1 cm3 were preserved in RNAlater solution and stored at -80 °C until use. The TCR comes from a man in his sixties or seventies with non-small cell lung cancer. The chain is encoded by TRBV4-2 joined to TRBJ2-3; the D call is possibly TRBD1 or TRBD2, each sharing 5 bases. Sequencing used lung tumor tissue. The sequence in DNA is TGTGCCAGTTCGAGAGGGGATGTGAAAGATACACAGTATTTT. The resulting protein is CASSRGDVKDTQYF.